The entry that follows covers one TCR beta chain sequence. The antigen is undetermined. The junction departs from germline at one end; a sequencing error may be responsible. The germline gives CDR1 MDHEN, CDR2 SYDVKM. The CDR3 covers 12 residues. Synthesis of cDNA was carried out by template-switch 5'RACE. The reaction used 10-nucleotide random UMIs. MiXCR was run by TCRdb on the 5' RACE reads, yielding one entry per CDR3 protein. Here the sample spans about 62,000 distinct CDR3 sequences, roughly 4.8% being singletons. This sample stems from a study of neurological immune-mediated disorders. Study-wide results and caveats: Multiple sclerosis, the disease with the least TCR clonal expansion, fell below healthy controls, whereas HTLV-1-associated myelopathy showed the most. One cluster of related CDR3 sequences contained, by phylogenetic grouping, the repertoires of 18 of 34 multiple sclerosis patients and formed a possible signature. CDR3 amino acid sequences found in expanded clones were never shared across subjects, suggesting private repertoires in all groups.

The sequence derives from a woman aged 50 to 60 with multiple sclerosis. What was sequenced was PBMCs. The chain uses TRBV28 and TRBJ1-5; unclear D gene. The CDR3 bases are TGTGCCAGCAGTCTTACAGATCAGCCCCAGAATTTT. Translating it yields CASSLTDQPQNF.